These T cell receptor beta chains were read from a single sample in a study of blood T cell repertoires in COVID-19. Generated by immunoSEQ multiplex PCR, the TCRdb table keeps only in-frame clones and is missing some. The sample contains 250,000 to 350,000 clones, 90% of which appear only once. Sequencing used PBMCs or T cells enriched from blood (not recorded which). The source is a woman aged 18 to 35 with acute COVID-19. CDR3s include the opening cysteine and the closing phenylalanine or tryptophan. Fields, in order: V gene, D gene, J gene, clone size, CDR3 DNA, CDR3 protein. D genes are given only for firm matches. The size of a clone is reported for some rows only, either as once, few or many, or as a class for expanded clones.

TRBV28	TRBD1	TRBJ1-3	.	TGTGCCAGCAGACATACAGGGGGTGGAAACACCATATATTTT	CASRHTGGGNTIYF
TRBV5-6	.	TRBJ2-7	.	TGTGCCAGCAGCTTGAACGAGGAGCAGTACTTC	CASSLNEEQYF
TRBV3-1/TRBV3-2	TRBD1	TRBJ2-7	.	TGTGCCAGCAGGGGACAGGGGAGCGAGCAGTACTTC	CASRGQGSEQYF
TRBV7-9	.	TRBJ2-7	.	TGTGCCACGGACAGCAAAGGCAGCGGAGTGCAGTACTTC	CATDSKGSGVQYF
TRBV2	TRBD1	TRBJ1-1	.	TGTGCCAGCAGGGAGAAACCCGGGACAGGGGGGACTGAAGCTTTCTTT	CASREKPGTGGTEAFF
TRBV28	.	TRBJ1-4	.	TGTGCCAGCAGTTTTTATCGGGGGGCCCCTAATGAAAAACTGTTTTTT	CASSFYRGAPNEKLFF
TRBV7-3	.	TRBJ1-2	.	TGTGCCAGCAGCTCCCGAGACAGTCGGGGCTACACCTTC	CASSSRDSRGYTF
TRBV28	TRBD2	TRBJ2-1	.	TGTGCCAGCAGTTATCCGGGACTAGCGGGAGTTGAGCAGTTCTTC	CASSYPGLAGVEQFF
TRBV28	.	TRBJ1-3	.	TGTGCCAGCAGTTTTACAGGTATCTCTGGAAACACCATATATTTT	CASSFTGISGNTIYF
TRBV18	.	TRBJ1-3	.	TGTGCCAGCTCACCAGAGCGAACTGGAAACACCATATATTTT	CASSPERTGNTIYF
TRBV27	.	TRBJ2-6	.	TGTGCCAGCAGTTGGAGGGGGGGGCGTTCCTCTGGGGCCAACGTCCTGACTTTC	CASSWRGGRSSGANVLTF
TRBV6-5	.	TRBJ1-6	.	TGTGCCAGCAGCGACCTCGGGACACTTAATTCACCCCTCCACTTT	CASSDLGTLNSPLHF
TRBV19	.	TRBJ2-1	.	TGTGCCAGTAGTCAGTCGGCTAGCGTTTACAATGAGCAGTTCTTC	CASSQSASVYNEQFF
TRBV18	.	TRBJ1-3	.	TGTGCCAGCTCACCAAGCTCCTTGGACAGCCGCTCTGGAAACACCATATATTTT	CASSPSSLDSRSGNTIYF
TRBV2	TRBD2	TRBJ2-4	.	TGTGCCAGCAGTGAAGCGTATTCTAGCGGGAGGGCCTTTGACATTCAGTACTTC	CASSEAYSSGRAFDIQYF
TRBV11-3	.	TRBJ2-2	.	TGTGCCAGCAGCCCGCCCGTTAGCGGCCGGTACACCGGGGAGCTGTTTTTT	CASSPPVSGRYTGELFF
TRBV19	.	TRBJ2-6	.	TGTGCCAGTAGTTTGGACAGTTCCTCTAACTCTGGGGCCAACGTCCTGACTTTC	CASSLDSSSNSGANVLTF
TRBV10-2	.	TRBJ1-3	.	TGCGCCAGCTCTATGAGCTCTGGAAACACCATATATTTT	CASSMSSGNTIYF
TRBV9	.	TRBJ2-3	.	TGTGCCAGCAGCGTACAGGGCGGTAAGGATACGCAGTATTTT	CASSVQGGKDTQYF
TRBV6-1	.	TRBJ1-5	.	TGTGCCAGCAGTGAATTTAGTAGGGGCTCGGGCAATCAGCCCCAGCATTTT	CASSEFSRGSGNQPQHF
TRBV10-3	.	TRBJ2-7	.	TGTGCCATCAGGGAAGGACAGTATAGCTCCTACGAGCAGTACTTC	CAIREGQYSSYEQYF
TRBV28	.	TRBJ2-2	once	TGTGCCAGCAGTTTATTGAACTCCACCGGGGAGCTGTTTTTT	CASSLLNSTGELFF
TRBV11-3	.	TRBJ1-4	.	TGTGCCAGCAGCTTCGCTAATGAAAAACTGTTTTTT	CASSFANEKLFF
TRBV5-6	.	TRBJ2-2	.	TGTGCCAGCAGCGTAGGGGGGGCCGGGGAGCTGTTTTTT	CASSVGGAGELFF
TRBV19	TRBD1	TRBJ1-2	.	TGTGCCAGTAGTATAGGCGGGACAGGGGAATATGGCTACACCTTC	CASSIGGTGEYGYTF
TRBV3-1/TRBV3-2	.	TRBJ2-6	.	TGTGCCAGCAGCCACCCCGTGAGGTCTGGGGCCAACGTCCTGACTTTC	CASSHPVRSGANVLTF
TRBV7-7	.	TRBJ2-2	.	TGTGCTAGCAGCCCCGGTCTGGCGGCTGGCGGGGAGCTGTTTTTT	CASSPGLAAGGELFF
TRBV9	.	TRBJ2-3	.	TGTGCCAGCAGCCTGACAGAAGATACGCAGTATTTT	CASSLTEDTQYF
TRBV7-9	.	TRBJ1-2	once	TGTGCCAGCAGCCCAACGGGTTATGGCTACACCTTC	CASSPTGYGYTF
TRBV29-1	.	TRBJ1-2	.	TGCAGCGTTCTCACAGGACAGTCCTATGGCTACACCTTC	CSVLTGQSYGYTF
TRBV11-3	.	TRBJ2-2	.	TGTGCCAGCAGCTTAGTTCGGAGTAACACCGGGGAGCTGTTTTTT	CASSLVRSNTGELFF
TRBV7-3	TRBD2	TRBJ2-1	once	TGTGCCAGCAGCCCCGGACTAGCGGGAAGCAATGAGCAGTTCTTC	CASSPGLAGSNEQFF
TRBV6-6	TRBD2	TRBJ2-7	.	TGTGCCAGCAGTTACTCGGCTGCGGGAGCCTACGAGCAGTACTTC	CASSYSAAGAYEQYF
TRBV9	TRBD1	TRBJ2-7	.	TGTGCCAGCAGCGTCGACAGGGTTGGCTACGAGCAGTACTTC	CASSVDRVGYEQYF
TRBV14	.	TRBJ1-2	.	TGTGCCAGCAGCCAAGAGAGGCGTTATGGCTACACCTTC	CASSQERRYGYTF
TRBV5-6	.	TRBJ1-1	.	TGTGCCAGCAGCTCCCGGACAGTGAACACTGAAGCTTTCTTT	CASSSRTVNTEAFF
TRBV7-3	TRBD1	TRBJ1-1	many	TGTGCCAGCAGCCTTGAGGGGACAGGGACTGAAGCTTTCTTT	CASSLEGTGTEAFF